The 21 T cell receptor beta chains below come from one sample, sequenced in a study of blood T cell repertoires in COVID-19. TCRdb keeps only in-frame clones here, not all; method: immunoSEQ multiplex PCR. Of some 170,000 clones listed, around 83% were seen once; the top ten hold just under 8.5%. Material: peripheral blood. The receptors originated from a woman in her sixties with acute or convalescent COVID-19.

The chain carries TRBV27 and TRBJ1-2, with D unclear. In germline, CDR1 is MNHEY, CDR2 SMNVEV (reference sequence). Trimming cost V 3 bases and J 2 bases, with 7 bases left between them. The length of the CDR3 is 13 residues. As DNA, the CDR3 is TGTGCCAGCAGTTTCCAACAGAACTATGGCTACACCTTC. This codes for CASSFQQNYGYTF.

The chain joins TRBV6-6 to TRBJ1-5, with D possibly TRBD1 on 6 matching bases. Trimming removed 5 bases at V and 6 bases at J, with 17 bases between. Germline V gives CDR1 MNHNY, CDR2 SVGAGI (reference sequence). The CDR3 has 15 residues. CDR3: CASSPGGADIQPQHF. Written as DNA, the CDR3 is TGTGCCAGCAGTCCGGGGGGGGCGGATATTCAGCCCCAGCATTTT.

The CDR3 nucleotides are TGTGCCAGCTCACCAAGGGAGGGGAATCAGCCCCAGCATTTT. Protein: CASSPREGNQPQHF. The chain combines TRBV18 with TRBJ1-5; tentatively, D is TRBD1 (5 bases). With 2 bases removed from V and 4 bases from J, the gap between germline ends came to 9 bases. The CDR3 has 14 residues. CDR1 KGHSH and CDR2 LQKENI come from the germline V gene.

The chain couples TRBV30 to TRBJ2-6; TRBD2 might be the D (5 bases). CDR1 is GTSNPN and CDR2 is SVGIG in the germline V gene (reference sequence). The ends were cut back, 2 bases at V and 1 base at J, with 12 bases in the middle. The CDR3 extends over 16 amino acids. DNA for the CDR3: TGTGCCTGGAGTAGAGGTAGAGGGTCTGGGGCCAACGTCCTGACTTTC. Its translation: CAWSRGRGSGANVLTF.

The rearrangement links TRBV5-8 to TRBJ2-5, with 9 positions matching TRBD1. Germline assignment: CDR1 SGHTS and CDR2 YDEGEE. The CDR3 length is 16 residues. Trimming took 3 bases from V and 5 from J; bases not matched to a gene: 11. The CDR3 region is CASSSGQGTVYETQYF. The CDR3 DNA sequence: TGTGCCAGCAGCTCGGGACAGGGAACTGTCTACGAGACCCAGTACTTC. Based on the CDR3 plus reference TRBV5-8 and TRBJ2-5, the full variable domain is EAGVTQSPTHLIKTRGQQATLRCSPISGHTSVYWYQQALGLGLQFLLWYDEGEERNRGNFPPRFSGRQFPNYSSELNVNALELEDSALYLCASSSGQGTVYETQYFGPGTRLLVL.

Turning to this clone: One end of the junction fails to match germline, which may point to a read error. The chain has TRBV6-5 and TRBJ1-5; TRBD1 agrees at 11 bases. The CDR3 consists of 15 residues. Germline loops: CDR1 MNHEY, CDR2 SVGAGI. The CDR3 DNA follows: TGTGCCAGCAGGTTGGACAGGGGGCGCAACCAGCCCCAGCATTTT. It is translated as CASRLDRGRNQPQHF.

The J gene is TRBJ2-5, the V gene TRBV5-5; 12 positions agree with TRBD2. This CDR3 comprises 15 residues. V gave up 4 bases and J gave up 4 bases; unmatched junction bases: 5. Germline V CDR1 and CDR2: SGHKS, YYEKEE (reference sequence). The CDR3 coding sequence is TGTGCCAGCAGCGCGGGACTAGCGGGTATAGAGACCCAGTACTTC. Its protein product is CASSAGLAGIETQYF.

This clone was observed a few times. V and J are TRBV5-5 and TRBJ2-7; 7 nucleotides line up with TRBD2. The CDR3 is 12 residues long. Looked up from germline, CDR1 is SGHKS and CDR2 is YYEKEE (reference sequence). J gave up 3 bases and V 4 bases, and 1 base lay outside the gene matches. CDR3 bases: TGTGCCAGCAGCGTAGCGGGCTACGAGCAGTACTTC. Translation: CASSVAGYEQYF.

The J gene is TRBJ1-6, the V gene TRBV19, with no clear D. Germline-derived CDR1 and CDR2 are LNHDA and SQIVND (reference sequence). The CDR3 is 13 amino acids. V dropped 7 bases and J dropped 5 bases, with 9 bases sitting between them. The CDR3 loop is CASTGENNSPLHF. CDR3 DNA: TGTGCCAGTACCGGAGAAAATAATTCACCCCTCCACTTT.

The rearrangement uses TRBV28 and TRBJ2-1; D is unresolved. The CDR3 is 14 amino acids. Germline CDR1 MDHEN, CDR2 SYDVKM. The ends were cut back, 7 bases at V and 6 bases at J, with 16 bases in the middle. CDR3 region: CASTPPLVSNEQFF. The CDR3 coding sequence is TGTGCCAGCACCCCCCCCCTAGTCAGCAATGAGCAGTTCTTC.

The genes are TRBV19 and TRBJ2-1; 9 bases map to TRBD2. With V trimmed by 5 bases and J by 7 bases, 9 bases remained unmatched. The CDR3 is 15 amino acids. The germline V gene has CDR1 LNHDA and CDR2 SQIVND (reference sequence). CDR3 sequence (DNA): TGTGCCAGTAGTGAGACTAGCGGACTTAGGAATGAGCAGTTCTTC. Amino acid sequence: CASSETSGLRNEQFF.

The chain combines TRBV5-5 with TRBJ2-7, with 7 bases aligning to TRBD1. The germline CDR1 and CDR2 sequences are SGHKS and YYEKEE (reference sequence). Losses at the gene ends were 0 bases for V and 3 bases for J; bases not matched to a gene: 3. The length of the CDR3 is 14 residues. CDR3 sequence (DNA): TGTGCCAGCAGCTTGGCGACAGGGATCTACGAGCAGTACTTC. Translating it yields CASSLATGIYEQYF.

The gene calls are TRBV28 and TRBJ1-2, with TRBD1 matching 8 bases. V trimming: 5 bases; J trimming: 4 bases; junction bases outside the gene matches: 6. Germline V gene sequence: CDR1 MDHEN, CDR2 SYDVKM. This CDR3 has 14 amino acids. In DNA form, the CDR3 reads TGTGCCAGCAGTGGAGGACAGGGCCCCTATGGCTACACCTTC. The encoded protein is CASSGGQGPYGYTF.

This clone showed up just once. The chain joins TRBV19 to TRBJ1-2, with 8 bases that match TRBD1. The CDR3 spans 16 residues. Germline V CDR1 and CDR2: LNHDA, SQIVND (reference sequence). V lost 5 bases and J lost 2; bases outside the gene matches: 10. The CDR3 DNA sequence: TGTGCCAGTAGTCTGACCAGGACAGGGTTAAACTATGGCTACACCTTC. Residues: CASSLTRTGLNYGYTF. Supplemented by reference TRBV19 and TRBJ1-2, the full variable domain reads DGGITQSPKYLFRKEGQNVTLSCEQNLNHDAMYWYRQDPGQGLRLIYYSQIVNDFQKGDIAEGYSVSREKKESFPLTVTSAQKNPTAFYLCASSLTRTGLNYGYTFGSGTRLTVV.

The chain is built from TRBV3-1 (or the pseudogene TRBV3-2) and TRBJ1-3, with a weak D call TRBD1 (6 bases). The CDR3 is 20 residues long. From germline, CDR1 is LGHDT and CDR2 YNNKEL (reference sequence). The germline V and J ends were trimmed by 0 bases and 0 bases, with 21 bases remaining between them. This CDR3 is CASSQDQSGAADDSGNTIYF. DNA of the CDR3: TGTGCCAGCAGCCAAGATCAGTCAGGGGCCGCCGACGACTCTGGAAACACCATATATTTT.

V is TRBV27 and J is TRBJ1-1; D possibly corresponds to TRBD1 (5 bases). The germline V gene encodes CDR1 MNHEY and CDR2 SMNVEV (reference sequence). This CDR3 comprises 13 residues. Trimming cost V 2 bases and J 8 bases, with 12 bases left between them. CDR3 DNA: TGTGCCAGCAGTTTAAGGGGAAAGACAGAAGCTTTCTTT. This gives the protein CASSLRGKTEAFF.

Only a few counts were recorded for this clone. The chain links TRBV5-1 to TRBJ2-2, with 9 bases matching TRBD1. This CDR3 is 15 amino acids long. J was trimmed by 4 bases and V by 3 bases; bases with no gene match: 4. Germline CDR1 and CDR2: SGHRS and YFSETQ. DNA of the CDR3: TGCGCCAGCAGCTCGGGACAGGGCCTCACCGGGGAGCTGTTTTTT. It encodes CASSSGQGLTGELFF.

This clone was counted once. The chain employs TRBV7-9 and TRBJ2-1; TRBD2 matches at 9 bases. This CDR3 region has 12 residues. The germline V gene has CDR1 SEHNR and CDR2 FQNEAQ (reference sequence). Losses at the gene ends were 8 bases for V and 9 bases for J; bases not matched to a gene: 5. The CDR3 region has the DNA TGTGCCAGCCGGACTAGCGAGGGTGAGCAGTTCTTC. It yields the protein CASRTSEGEQFF.

The chain recombines TRBV5-1 with TRBJ2-3, with 8 nucleotides matching TRBD2. The germline gives CDR1 SGHRS, CDR2 YFSETQ. The CDR3 spans 16 residues. The V and J ends lost 5 bases and 5 bases, in that order; junction bases with no gene match: 13. The CDR3 sequence: CASRRATGGYGDTQYF. The CDR3 DNA sequence: TGCGCCAGCAGGCGGGCTACGGGAGGGTATGGAGATACGCAGTATTTT.

This clone was observed a single time. The chain joins TRBV20-1 to TRBJ2-3; the match to TRBD2 covers 12 bases. Losses at the gene ends were 3 bases for V and 8 bases for J; bases not matched to a gene: 3. The CDR3 is 13 amino acids. Germline V gene data show CDR1 as DFQATT and CDR2 as SNEGSKA (reference sequence). CDR3 bases: TGCAGTGCTAGTCTAGCGGGAGGGGCTACGCAGTATTTT. It specifies CSASLAGGATQYF.

The V call is TRBV2, the J call TRBJ1-5; 7 bases line up with TRBD1. With V trimmed by 5 bases and J by 4 bases, 14 bases remained unmatched. The CDR3 length is 17 residues. Germline V gene sequence: CDR1 SNHLY, CDR2 FYNNEI. CDR3: CASSPRRRGLGNQPQHF. Written as DNA, the CDR3 is TGTGCCAGCAGTCCCCGGAGGAGGGGGCTGGGGAATCAGCCCCAGCATTTT. Filled out from reference TRBV2 and TRBJ1-5, the complete variable domain reads EPEVTQTPSHQVTQMGQEVILRCVPISNHLYFYWYRQILGQKVEFLVSFYNNEISEKSEIFDDQFSVERPDGSNFTLKIRSTKLEDSAMYFCASSPRRRGLGNQPQHFGDGTRLSIL.